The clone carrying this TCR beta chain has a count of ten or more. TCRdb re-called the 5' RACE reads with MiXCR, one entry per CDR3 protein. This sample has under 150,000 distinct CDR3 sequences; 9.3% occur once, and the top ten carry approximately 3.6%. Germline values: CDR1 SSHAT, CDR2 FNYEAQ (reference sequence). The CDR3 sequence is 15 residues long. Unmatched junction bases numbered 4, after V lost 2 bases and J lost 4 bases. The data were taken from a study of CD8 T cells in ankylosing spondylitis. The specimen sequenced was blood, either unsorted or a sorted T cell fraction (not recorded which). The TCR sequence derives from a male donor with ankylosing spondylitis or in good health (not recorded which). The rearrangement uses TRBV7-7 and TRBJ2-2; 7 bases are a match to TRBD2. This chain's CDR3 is CASSLNSGPTGELFF. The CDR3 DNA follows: TGTGCCAGCAGCTTAAATAGCGGGCCCACCGGGGAGCTGTTTTTT.